These T cell receptor beta chains were read from a single sample in a study of CD8+ T cells in alopecia areata. The table came from immunoSEQ multiplex PCR; TCRdb's copy has only in-frame clones and leaves some out. Here the sample spans about 200,000 clones, about 64% being singletons. The sample here was CD4+ T cells sorted from blood, taken at week 4, from a patient treated with tofacitinib. All receptors derive from a human donor with alopecia areata. The CDR3 runs from the conserved cysteine through the conserved F or W. D genes are given only for firm matches. Some rows have no size entry. The others give once, few or many, or a class for an expanded clone.

d_gene	j_gene	abundance	v_gene	CDR3nt	CDR3aa
-	TRBJ1-1	-	TRBV7-9	TGTGCCAGCAGCTCACTTAGGGGGTTACAGTTTGAAGCTTTCTTT	CASSSLRGLQFEAFF
TRBD1	TRBJ2-5	-	TRBV23-1	TGCGCCAGCAGGCAACAGGGGGCCGAGACCCAGTACTTC	CASRQQGAETQYF
-	TRBJ2-7	-	TRBV30	TGTGCCTGGAGCCCGGGGTCCTACAGCATCCCTCTCTACGAGCAGTACTTC	CAWSPGSYSIPLYEQYF
-	TRBJ1-6	-	TRBV4-2	TGTGCCAGCAGCCCGGAACAGGGTTATAATTCACCCCTCCACTTT	CASSPEQGYNSPLHF
TRBD2	TRBJ2-7	-	TRBV18	TGTGCCAGCTCGCCGGGACTAGCGGGGGCCGCCTACGAGCAGTACTTC	CASSPGLAGAAYEQYF
-	TRBJ2-6	-	TRBV29-1	TGCAGCGTGCCCCGGTTTGGGGCCAACGTCCTGACTTTC	CSVPRFGANVLTF
-	TRBJ1-5	-	TRBV6-5	TGTGCCAGCAGTTACTCAGGGCAGGGCAATCAGCCCCAGCATTTT	CASSYSGQGNQPQHF
-	TRBJ1-1	-	TRBV29-1	TGCAGCCATCAGACCGGGACAAGGAACACTGAAGCTTTCTTT	CSHQTGTRNTEAFF
-	TRBJ1-5	few	TRBV6-5	TGTGCCAGCAGTTACAGGGAAGAGAGCAATCAGCCCCAGCATTTT	CASSYREESNQPQHF
TRBD1	TRBJ2-2	-	TRBV25-1	TGTGCCAGCAGCAAGACAGGGGAAACCGGGGAGCTGTTTTTT	CASSKTGETGELFF
-	TRBJ2-7	few	TRBV7-2	TGTGCCAGCAGTCCCTCCCGCGGGTACGAGCAGTACTTC	CASSPSRGYEQYF
-	TRBJ2-3	-	TRBV7-8	TGTGCCAGCAGTTACCGAGAAGGGGATACGCAGTATTTT	CASSYREGDTQYF
-	TRBJ2-4	-	TRBV7-9	TGTGCCAGCAGCTTAGTCGAAGGGACCCATAAAAAGGGCAAAAACATTCAGTACTTC	CASSLVEGTHKKGKNIQYF
TRBD1	TRBJ1-2	few	TRBV19	TGTGCCAGTAGTATAACACAGGGGGATGGCTACACCTTC	CASSITQGDGYTF
-	TRBJ1-1	few	TRBV27	TGTGCCAGCAGTCCGACCTTGAACACTGAAGCTTTCTTT	CASSPTLNTEAFF
-	TRBJ1-5	-	TRBV29-1	TGCAGCGTTGAGTCAGGGAGTAATCAGCCCCAGCATTTT	CSVESGSNQPQHF
-	TRBJ1-1	-	TRBV5-6	TGTGCCAGCAGCTTGTTCGGCATGAACACTGAAGCTTTCTTT	CASSLFGMNTEAFF
TRBD1	TRBJ1-1	-	TRBV29-1	TGCAGCGTGACAGGGCGGATGAACACTGAAGCTTTCTTT	CSVTGRMNTEAFF
TRBD1	TRBJ1-2	once	TRBV4-1	TGCGCCAGCAGCCAAGGCTTGGGACAGGGCTATGGCTACACCTTC	CASSQGLGQGYGYTF
-	TRBJ2-7	-	TRBV11-2	TGTGCCAGCAGCTCCGAGGTAGCGTCCCACGAGCAGTACTTC	CASSSEVASHEQYF
-	TRBJ1-1	-	TRBV29-1	TGCAGCGTTGCTCCCGGTGGAACTGAAGCTTTCTTT	CSVAPGGTEAFF
TRBD2	TRBJ2-1	-	TRBV4-1	TGCGCCAGCAGCCAACCGGGGCGGGGGGGCCGAAATGAGCAGTTCTTC	CASSQPGRGGRNEQFF
TRBD2	TRBJ2-5	-	TRBV5-1	TGCGCCAGCAGCTTGGCCTTGCCGGGGGGGCAGGGAGAGACCCAGTACTTC	CASSLALPGGQGETQYF
-	TRBJ2-2	-	TRBV7-2	TGTGCCAGCAGCTTAGAGCTCGGGGAGCTGTTTTTT	CASSLELGELFF
-	TRBJ1-1	-	TRBV29-1	TGCAGCGTTGAAAACGCGGGCCGAGGCACTGAAGCTTTCTTT	CSVENAGRGTEAFF
-	TRBJ2-4	-	TRBV2	TGTGCCAGCTCCATTGGGGAAAACATTCAGTACTTC	CASSIGENIQYF
-	TRBJ2-5	few	TRBV5-1	TGCGCCAGCAGCTTTGTTGGGGAAGAGACCCAGTACTTC	CASSFVGEETQYF
-	TRBJ2-1	-	TRBV9	TGTGCCAGCAGCTCCCGCCAGGGTGAGCAGTTCTTC	CASSSRQGEQFF
-	TRBJ1-5	-	TRBV27	TGTGCCAGCAGTTTATCGGCGAGTTTTCAGCCCCAGCATTTT	CASSLSASFQPQHF
-	TRBJ2-5	-	TRBV4-3	TGCGCCAGCAGCCAAGAAGGAAGAGGAGAGACCCAGTACTTC	CASSQEGRGETQYF
-	TRBJ2-1	-	TRBV20-1	TGCAGTGCTAGACGGTCAGGTATGATGTTCTTC	CSARRSGMMFF
-	TRBJ2-1	-	TRBV7-2	TGTGCCAGCAGCTTAGTGGGGGGCAGCTACAATGAGCAGTTCTTC	CASSLVGGSYNEQFF
TRBD1	TRBJ2-2	-	TRBV6-5	TGTGCCAGCAGTCTACAGGGGTACACCGGGGAGCTGTTTTTT	CASSLQGYTGELFF
-	TRBJ2-1	-	TRBV11-3	TGTGCCAGCAGCTTAGCGGGGTTGGCCTACAATGAGCAGTTCTTC	CASSLAGLAYNEQFF
-	TRBJ1-2	-	TRBV6-6	TGTGCCAGCAGTTACGCGGGACCCTCTAACTATGGCTACACCTTC	CASSYAGPSNYGYTF
-	TRBJ2-2	-	TRBV2	TGTGCCAGCAGTAGGCAGCCCGGCGGGGAGCTGTTTTTT	CASSRQPGGELFF
TRBD2	TRBJ2-3	-	TRBV7-3	TGTGCCAGCAGCCATACTAGCGACACAGATACGCAGTATTTT	CASSHTSDTDTQYF
-	TRBJ1-5	-	TRBV10-3	TGTGCCATCAGTGAGGATCGGGGGCAGGGTCAGCCCCAGCATTTT	CAISEDRGQGQPQHF
-	TRBJ2-1	-	TRBV13	TGTGCCAGCAGCCAACTGACAGTGGACAATGAGCAGTTCTTC	CASSQLTVDNEQFF
-	TRBJ2-4	-	TRBV20-1	TGCAGTGCTAGGTTCCGGGGCATTCAGTACTTC	CSARFRGIQYF
-	TRBJ2-1	once	TRBV5-1	TGCGCCAGCGCCGGATTGGGTTCTGGATGGCAGTTCTTC	CASAGLGSGWQFF
-	TRBJ2-3	few	TRBV15	TGTGCCACCCGGAGGGACCGTTGGGGCACAGATACGCAGTATTTT	CATRRDRWGTDTQYF
-	TRBJ1-2	-	TRBV7-9	TGTGCCAGCAGCAACCTACAATATGGCTACACCTTC	CASSNLQYGYTF
-	TRBJ2-1	-	TRBV18	TGTGCCAGCTCACCAGGGGGGCTCTCTCTCAATGAGCAGTTCTTC	CASSPGGLSLNEQFF
TRBD1	TRBJ1-1	few	TRBV19	TGTGCCAGTAGAGAGACAGGGTTGAACACTGAAGCTTTCTTT	CASRETGLNTEAFF
-	TRBJ2-3	-	TRBV5-1	TGCGCCAGCAGCTTGGTGATCGGGGGCCGCACAGATACGCAGTATTTT	CASSLVIGGRTDTQYF
TRBD1	TRBJ1-2	once	TRBV5-6	TGTGCCAGCAGCTTCCGGGACAGGGGAACGGGCTACACCTTC	CASSFRDRGTGYTF
-	TRBJ1-2	many	TRBV27	TGTGCCAGCAGTCTTACAGGGAACTATGGCTACACCTTC	CASSLTGNYGYTF